This TCR beta chain derives from a study of cytomegalovirus exposure and HLA in healthy donors. Use of 60 Vbeta and 13 Jbeta primers characterized the PCR. The data were produced by immunoSEQ multiplex PCR, yet TCRdb's version contains in-frame clones alone and is incomplete. This sample carries around 160,000 clones, with around 1.6% going to the ten biggest clones. V was clipped by 3 bases and J by 9 bases; unmatched bases: 6. The CDR3 has 15 amino acids. Germline CDR1 reads SGHTA; CDR2 reads FQGTGA. The chain joins TRBV7-3 to TRBJ2-1; 12 bases fit TRBD2. Sequenced: PBMCs. This sequence originates from a woman aged 50 to 60 in good health and CMV-seronegative. The CDR3: CASSFRLAGVLEQFF. CDR3 bases: TGTGCCAGCAGCTTTCGACTAGCGGGAGTCCTTGAGCAGTTCTTC.